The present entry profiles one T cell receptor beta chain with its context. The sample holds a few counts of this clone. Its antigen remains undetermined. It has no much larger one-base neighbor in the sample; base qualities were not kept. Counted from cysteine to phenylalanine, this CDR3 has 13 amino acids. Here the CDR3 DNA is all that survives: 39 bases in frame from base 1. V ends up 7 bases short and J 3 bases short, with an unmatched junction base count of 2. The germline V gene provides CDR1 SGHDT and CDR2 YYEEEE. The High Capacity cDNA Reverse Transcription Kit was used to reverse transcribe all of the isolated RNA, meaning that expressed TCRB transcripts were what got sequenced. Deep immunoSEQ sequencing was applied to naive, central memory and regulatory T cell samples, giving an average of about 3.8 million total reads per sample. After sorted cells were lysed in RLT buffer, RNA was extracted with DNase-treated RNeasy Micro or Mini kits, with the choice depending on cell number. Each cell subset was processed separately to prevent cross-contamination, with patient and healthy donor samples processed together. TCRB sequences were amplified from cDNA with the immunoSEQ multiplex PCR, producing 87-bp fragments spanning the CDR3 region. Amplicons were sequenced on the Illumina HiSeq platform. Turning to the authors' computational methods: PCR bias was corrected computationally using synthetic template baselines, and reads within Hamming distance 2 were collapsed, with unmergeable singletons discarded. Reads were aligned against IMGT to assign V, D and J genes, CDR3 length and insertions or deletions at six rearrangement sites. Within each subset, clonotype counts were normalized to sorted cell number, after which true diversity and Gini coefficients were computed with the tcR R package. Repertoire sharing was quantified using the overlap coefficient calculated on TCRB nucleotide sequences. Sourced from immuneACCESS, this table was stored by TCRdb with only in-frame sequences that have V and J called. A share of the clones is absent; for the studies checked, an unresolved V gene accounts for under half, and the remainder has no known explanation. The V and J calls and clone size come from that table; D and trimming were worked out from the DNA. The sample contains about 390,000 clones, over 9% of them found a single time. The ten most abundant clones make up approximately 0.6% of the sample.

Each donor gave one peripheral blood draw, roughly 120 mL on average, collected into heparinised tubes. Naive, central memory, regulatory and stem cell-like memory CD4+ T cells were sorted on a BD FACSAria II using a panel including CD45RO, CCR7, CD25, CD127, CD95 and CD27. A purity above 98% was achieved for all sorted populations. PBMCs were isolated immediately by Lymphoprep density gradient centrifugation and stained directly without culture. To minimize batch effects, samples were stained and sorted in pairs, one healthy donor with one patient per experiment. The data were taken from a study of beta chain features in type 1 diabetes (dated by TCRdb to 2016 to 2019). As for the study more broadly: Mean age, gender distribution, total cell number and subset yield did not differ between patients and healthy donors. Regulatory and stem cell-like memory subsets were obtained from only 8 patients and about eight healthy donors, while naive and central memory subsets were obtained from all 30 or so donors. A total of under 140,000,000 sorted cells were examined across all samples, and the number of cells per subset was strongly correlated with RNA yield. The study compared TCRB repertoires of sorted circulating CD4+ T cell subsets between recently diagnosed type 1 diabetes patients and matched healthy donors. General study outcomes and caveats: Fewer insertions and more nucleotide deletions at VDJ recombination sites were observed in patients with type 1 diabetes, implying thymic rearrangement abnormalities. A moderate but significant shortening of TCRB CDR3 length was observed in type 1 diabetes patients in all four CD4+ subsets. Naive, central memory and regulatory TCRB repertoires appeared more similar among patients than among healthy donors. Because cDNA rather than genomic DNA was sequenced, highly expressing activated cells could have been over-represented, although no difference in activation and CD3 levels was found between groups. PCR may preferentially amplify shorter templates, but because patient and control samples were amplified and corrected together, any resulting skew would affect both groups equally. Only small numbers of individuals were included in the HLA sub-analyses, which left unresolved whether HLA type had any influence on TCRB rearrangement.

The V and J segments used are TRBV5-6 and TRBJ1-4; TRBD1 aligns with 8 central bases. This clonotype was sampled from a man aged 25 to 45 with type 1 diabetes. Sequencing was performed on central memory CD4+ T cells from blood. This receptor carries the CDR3 CASHRGANEKLFF. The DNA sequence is TGTGCCAGCCACAGGGGGGCTAATGAAAAACTGTTTTTT.